The 5 T cell receptor beta chains presented below share a single source sample, sequenced in a study of metastatic and nonmetastatic thyroid tumors. MiXCR re-clonotyped the PCR reads for TCRdb. The table records approximately 38,000 clones, approximately 31% of them present only once. Before thyroid surgery, none of the patients had received any treatment. Material for sequencing was tumor tissue. The receptors were gathered from a female donor with papillary thyroid cancer or a benign thyroid nodule (not recorded which). Some clones in this sample may be carry-over from other donors' samples.

This clone was counted a few times. The chain couples TRBV6-1 to TRBJ2-3, with D possibly being TRBD2 (7 bases). Looked up from germline, CDR1 is MNHNS and CDR2 is SASEGT. Trimming removed 11 bases from V and 3 bases from J, with 15 bases in between. This CDR3 has 13 amino acids. This CDR3 is CASGGRGTDTQYF. DNA of the CDR3: TGTGCCTCCGGTGGGAGGGGGACAGATACGCAGTATTTT.

The chain links TRBV5-1 to TRBJ1-1; 7 bases match TRBD1. The CDR3 consists of 14 residues. Germline values: CDR1 SGHRS, CDR2 YFSETQ. Trimming at V came to 4 bases and at J to 3 bases, leaving 6 bases not matched to a gene. Written as DNA, the CDR3 is TGCGCCAGCAGCAGAGCAACAGGGGACACTGAAGCTTTCTTT. This codes for CASSRATGDTEAFF.

This clone is a singleton in its sample. The V call is TRBV20-1, the J call TRBJ1-1, with D uncertain. The ends were cut back, 1 base at V and 1 base at J, with 13 bases in the middle. This CDR3 is built from 15 residues. CDR1 is DFQATT and CDR2 is SNEGSKA in the germline V gene (reference sequence). The CDR3 protein is CSARALVSSNTEAFF. CDR3 sequence (DNA): TGCAGTGCTAGAGCCCTGGTAAGTTCGAACACTGAAGCTTTCTTT.

The chain links TRBV20-1 to TRBJ1-1; tentative D call: TRBD1 (5 bases). Germline values: CDR1 DFQATT, CDR2 SNEGSKA (reference sequence). V dropped 1 base and J dropped 0 bases, with 12 bases sitting between them. The CDR3 totals 15 residues. CDR3 amino acids: CSARAGSRVNTEAFF. The CDR3 DNA is TGCAGTGCTAGAGCAGGGAGCAGGGTGAACACTGAAGCTTTCTTT.

This sequence joins TRBV20-1 and TRBJ2-5, with TRBD2 matching over 8 bases. This CDR3 is 16 amino acids long. V lost 1 base to trimming and J lost 7 bases; unmatched junction nucleotides: 14. The germline CDR1 and CDR2 sequences are DFQATT and SNEGSKA (reference sequence). CDR3 DNA: TGCAGTGCTAGAGCGGATAGCGGGGTGTTTGAGTGGACCCAGTACTTC. Translated, it gives CSARADSGVFEWTQYF.